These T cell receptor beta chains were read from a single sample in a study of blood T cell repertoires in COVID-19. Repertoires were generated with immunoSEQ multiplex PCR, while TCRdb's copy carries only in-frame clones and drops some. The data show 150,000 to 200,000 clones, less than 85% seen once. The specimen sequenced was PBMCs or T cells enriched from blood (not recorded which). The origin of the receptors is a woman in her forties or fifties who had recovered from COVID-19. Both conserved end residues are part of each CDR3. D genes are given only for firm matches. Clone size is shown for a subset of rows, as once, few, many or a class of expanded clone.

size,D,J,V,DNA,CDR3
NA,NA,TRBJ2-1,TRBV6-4,TGTGCCAGCAGCGAACTACCCCGCCAGGGTTTTGGCTACAATGAGCAGTTCTTC,CASSELPRQGFGYNEQFF
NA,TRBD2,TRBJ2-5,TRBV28,TGTGCCAGCAGTTTGGCCCCAGGGACTATAGAAGAGACCCAGTACTTC,CASSLAPGTIEETQYF
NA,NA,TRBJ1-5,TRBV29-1,TGCAGCGTTGCAGGGAACAATCAGCCCCAGCATTTT,CSVAGNNQPQHF
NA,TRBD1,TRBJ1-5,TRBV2,TGTGCCAGCAGACCCGGGACAGACAATCAGCCCCAGCATTTT,CASRPGTDNQPQHF
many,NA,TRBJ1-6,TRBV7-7,TGTGCTAGCAGCTTTTGGGTTTGCGGGGATTCACCCCTCCACTTT,CASSFWVCGDSPLHF
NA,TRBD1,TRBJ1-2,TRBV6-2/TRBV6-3,TGTGCCAGCAGATACTACAGGGGCGACGGCTACACCTTC,CASRYYRGDGYTF
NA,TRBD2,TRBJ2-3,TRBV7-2,TGTGCCAGCAGCTTAGGACTAGCGGGAGCAAGGAGGGCAGATACGCAGTATTTT,CASSLGLAGARRADTQYF
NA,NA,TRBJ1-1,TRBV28,TGTGCCAGCAGTCCCAGGCCAATCCCGAACACTGAAGCTTTCTTT,CASSPRPIPNTEAFF
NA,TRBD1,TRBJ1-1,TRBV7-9,TGTGCCAGCAGCGCAAACAGGGGGTCCACTGAAGCTTTCTTT,CASSANRGSTEAFF
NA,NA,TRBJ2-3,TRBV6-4,TGTGCCAGCAGTGACAGGGGTGTTCCCACAGATACGCAGTATTTT,CASSDRGVPTDTQYF
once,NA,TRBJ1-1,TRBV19,TGTGCCAGTAGTCGGCGGCGGGGGAACACTGAAGCTTTCTTT,CASSRRRGNTEAFF
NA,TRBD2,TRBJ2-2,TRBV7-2,TGTGCCAGCGGCCCGAAGGCGGGAGGGGTGAACACCGGGGAGCTGTTTTTT,CASGPKAGGVNTGELFF
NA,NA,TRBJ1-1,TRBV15,TGTGCCACCAGCAGAGCTGGGGGCGCGAACACTGAAGCTTTCTTT,CATSRAGGANTEAFF
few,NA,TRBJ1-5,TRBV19,TGTGCCAGTAGTCCACTTAGCAATCAGCCCCAGCATTTT,CASSPLSNQPQHF
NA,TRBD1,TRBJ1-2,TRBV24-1,TGTGCCACCAGCGCAGGGACAGGGGGCTTTACAAACTATGGCTACACCTTC,CATSAGTGGFTNYGYTF
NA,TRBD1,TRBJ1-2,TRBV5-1,TGCGCCAGCACCTTGGCTGACAGGGACGGTCATGGCTACACCTTC,CASTLADRDGHGYTF
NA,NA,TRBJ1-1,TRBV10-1,TGCGCCAGCAGTGAGTCATTAAGCAGGGCGGCTTTCTTT,CASSESLSRAAFF
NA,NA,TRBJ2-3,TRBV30,TGTGCCTGGAGCGCGGGACCGACGGAGGAGTATTTT,CAWSAGPTEEYF
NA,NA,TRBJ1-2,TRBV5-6,TGTGCCAGCAGCTTGATGAGTTATGGCTACACCTTC,CASSLMSYGYTF
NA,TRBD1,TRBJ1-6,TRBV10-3,TGTGCCATCAGGGGACAGGTCCATAATTCACCCCTCCACTTT,CAIRGQVHNSPLHF
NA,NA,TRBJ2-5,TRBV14,TGTGCCAGCAGTCCCCTAACAGGGCTGGAGACCCAGTACTTC,CASSPLTGLETQYF
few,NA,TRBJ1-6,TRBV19,TGTGCCAGTAGTAATCAGGATAATTCACCCCTCCACTTT,CASSNQDNSPLHF
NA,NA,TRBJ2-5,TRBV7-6,TGTGCCAGCAGCGCTGCACTACCCCCAGAGACCCAGTACTTC,CASSAALPPETQYF
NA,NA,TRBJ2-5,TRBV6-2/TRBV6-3,TGTGCCAGCAGCCCTAGGGGCCATTCGGAGACCCAGTACTTC,CASSPRGHSETQYF
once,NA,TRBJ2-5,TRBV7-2,TGTGCCAGCAGCTCGCAGGGGCTAATAGAGACCCAGTACTTC,CASSSQGLIETQYF
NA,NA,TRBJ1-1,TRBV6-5,TGTGCCAGCAGGTGGACAACCATCACTGAAGCTTTCTTT,CASRWTTITEAFF
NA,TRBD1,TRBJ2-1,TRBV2,TGTGCCGGCCGGGGACAGAGCTCCTACAATGAGCAGTTCTTC,CAGRGQSSYNEQFF
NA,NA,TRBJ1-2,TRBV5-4,TGTGCCAGCGGGGGAGGGGGGACTTATGGCTACACCTTC,CASGGGGTYGYTF